Sequencing of this T cell receptor beta chain was carried out in a study of blood T cell repertoires in COVID-19. As for the study in general: PBMCs, B-cell-depleted T cells, or T cells provided the cDNA or gDNA that made up the material.

Germline CDR1 is SGHRS and CDR2 is YFSETQ. Germline trimming cut 3 bases from V and 0 bases from J; bases unmatched to any gene: 5. This CDR3 has 17 amino acids. In the original processing: From reference gene primer amplification, estimates of nucleated cell counts were derived. The repertoire was sequenced with immunoSEQ multiplex PCR; TCRdb's copy has only in-frame clones and lacks some. From that table come the V and J calls and clone size; the DNA was used to work out D and trimming. The sample holds roughly 63,000 clones, about 72% seen once. The sequence came from a man older than 75 with acute or convalescent COVID-19. This chain links TRBV5-1 with TRBJ2-3; 12 bases are shared with TRBD2. The sequenced material came from peripheral blood. The CDR3 nucleotides are TGCGCCAGCAGCTCCCCTGGACTAGCGGGGAGCACAGATACGCAGTATTTT. Encoded protein: CASSSPGLAGSTDTQYF.